The next 22 T cell receptor beta chains were all read from a single sample in a study of T-cell reconstitution after alpha-beta-depleted transplantation in children. Molecular barcoding with unique molecular identifiers was used for the TCRbeta library. TCRdb ran MiXCR on the PCR reads and lists one entry per CDR3 protein. The repertoire holds about 500,000 distinct CDR3 sequences, with 30% to 35% as singletons. Here the sequenced sample was PBMCs from the stem cell graft donor, taken from the stem cell graft. The receptors come from a human donor who donated a stem cell graft to a child with aplastic anemia.

This chain uses TRBV6-6 with TRBJ1-5; D not certain. Germline V CDR1 and CDR2: MNHNY, SVGAGI (reference sequence). Between the trimmed V and J ends, which lost 6 bases and 5 bases, there was a span of 11 bases. The CDR3 sequence is 13 residues long. The CDR3: CASRQAVDQPQHF. CDR3 DNA sequence: TGTGCCAGCAGGCAGGCCGTGGATCAGCCCCAGCATTTT.

This chain connects TRBV18 to TRBJ2-4; 7 bases map to TRBD1. Trimming cost V 2 bases and J 1 base; bases outside gene matches: 8. Germline lookup yields CDR1 KGHSH and CDR2 LQKENI. CDR3 size: 17 residues. CDR3 bases: TGTGCCAGCTCACCAAACAGGGGCCTCCGGGCCAAAAACATTCAGTACTTC. Translated, it gives CASSPNRGLRAKNIQYF.

This chain uses TRBV20-1 with TRBJ1-2, with unresolved D. The V and J ends lost 2 bases and 1 base respectively, with 14 bases between them. CDR1 and CDR2 (germline): DFQATT, SNEGSKA (reference sequence). This CDR3 comprises 15 residues. CDR3 nucleotides: TGCAGTGCTAGACCTCCGGAGGGCCTTAACTATGGCTACACCTTC. As protein: CSARPPEGLNYGYTF.

Only a few counts were recorded for this clonotype. The chain employs TRBV27 and TRBJ1-5; TRBD1 matches 9 bases. CDR3 length: 14 residues. CDR1 and CDR2 from the germline V gene are MNHEY and SMNVEV (reference sequence). Trimming at V came to 4 bases and at J to 7 bases, leaving 5 bases not matched to a gene. For the CDR3, the DNA is TGTGCCAGCAGTTCCGCCGGGACAGGGCAGCCCCAGCATTTT. This sequence encodes CASSSAGTGQPQHF.

The chain recombines TRBV7-9 with TRBJ1-2, with D possibly matching TRBD1 (6 bases). From germline, CDR1 is SEHNR and CDR2 FQNEAQ (reference sequence). This CDR3 comprises 15 residues. V was pared by 3 bases and J by 7 bases, with 18 bases between. The CDR3 DNA reads as TGTGCCAGCAGCTTCTCTCCGGGGGCAGGTTTTGGCTACACCTTC. It is translated as CASSFSPGAGFGYTF.

J is TRBJ2-6 and V is TRBV19, with 9 bases that match TRBD1. The germline CDR1 and CDR2 sequences are LNHDA and SQIVND (reference sequence). V lost 8 bases to trimming and J lost 1 base; unmatched junction nucleotides: 9. The CDR3 is made up of 17 amino acids. The CDR3 region is CASQRVQGASGANVLTF. The CDR3 DNA reads as TGTGCCAGTCAAAGGGTACAGGGGGCATCTGGGGCCAACGTCCTGACTTTC.

The rearrangement joins TRBV5-6 to TRBJ1-1; 9 bases are a match to TRBD1. Germline loops: CDR1 SGHDT, CDR2 YYEEEE. The CDR3 runs to 18 residues. Germline trimming cut 4 bases from V and 3 bases from J; bases unmatched to any gene: 16. DNA of the CDR3: TGTGCCAGCAGCAGCCTGGGACAGGGCCTCACAGGGCACACTGAAGCTTTCTTT. Translating it yields CASSSLGQGLTGHTEAFF.

The gene calls are TRBV19 and TRBJ1-4, with 10 bases that match TRBD1. The J segment lost 8 bases and the V segment lost 7 bases, leaving 4 bases of the junction unmatched. The CDR3 sequence is 13 residues long. The V gene's germline CDR1 is LNHDA and CDR2 SQIVND (reference sequence). The CDR3 here is CASTGQGTEKLFF. For the CDR3, the DNA is TGTGCCAGTACGGGACAGGGGACGGAAAAACTGTTTTTT.

The chain recombines TRBV7-2 with TRBJ1-2; 8 bases agree with TRBD1. With 5 bases clipped from V and 8 bases from J, the junction kept 16 bases outside the gene matches. In germline, CDR1 is SGHTA, CDR2 FQGNSA. The CDR3 has 16 residues. The CDR3 DNA reads as TGTGCCAGCAGCCCGCGACAGGGGACTACCACGGGAGGCTACACCTTC. Encoded protein: CASSPRQGTTTGGYTF.

This chain links TRBV7-2 with TRBJ1-1, with TRBD1 as a possible D gene (5 bases). Per germline, CDR1 SGHTA and CDR2 FQGNSA. V was trimmed by 3 bases and J by 5 bases, leaving 13 bases between them. The CDR3 runs 14 residues. CDR3 in amino acids: CASSFAGGRTEAFF. CDR3 sequence (DNA): TGTGCCAGCAGCTTTGCCGGGGGGAGGACTGAAGCTTTCTTT.

The gene calls are TRBV12-3 or TRBV12-4 and TRBJ2-2; the D is unclear. The CDR3 is made up of 13 amino acids. V shed 6 bases and J shed 6 bases, with 11 bases lying between them. CDR3 amino acids: CASSMVVAGELFF. The CDR3 nucleotides read TGTGCCAGCAGCATGGTCGTGGCCGGGGAGCTGTTTTTT.

This clonotype was recorded a few times. The chain carries TRBV10-3 and TRBJ2-1; 14 bases agree with TRBD2. V dropped 8 bases and J dropped 0; count of bases not matched to a gene: 3. Per germline, CDR1 ENHRY and CDR2 SYGVKD. The length of the CDR3 is 16 residues. CDR3 sequence: CAIGTSGSFSYNEQFF. CDR3 in DNA: TGTGCCATCGGGACTAGCGGGAGTTTCTCCTACAATGAGCAGTTCTTC.

This clonotype was detected a few times. This chain uses TRBV6-2 or TRBV6-3 with TRBJ2-1; D remains ambiguous. Trimming took 2 bases from V and 15 from J, leaving 14 bases between them. CDR1 and CDR2 from the germline V gene are MNHEY and SVGEGT. The CDR3 contains 12 residues. The CDR3 spells CASSYPAVGPFF. The CDR3 DNA is TGTGCCAGCAGTTACCCCGCTGTTGGCCCGTTCTTC.

The rearrangement links TRBV4-3 to TRBJ2-7, with 9 bases fitting TRBD2. Looked up from germline, CDR1 is LGHNA and CDR2 is YSLEER. This CDR3 has 18 amino acids. Trimming removed 0 bases from V and 2 bases from J; junction bases left unmatched: 11. The CDR3: CASSQDAVAGEVTYEQYF. CDR3 in DNA: TGCGCCAGCAGCCAAGATGCGGTAGCGGGAGAAGTAACCTACGAGCAGTACTTC.

This sequence joins TRBV10-2 and TRBJ1-5; D is unresolved. V dropped 0 bases and J dropped 5 bases, with 5 bases sitting between them. The CDR3 runs to 13 residues. Germline V lookup: CDR1 WSHSY, CDR2 SAAADI. CDR3 DNA sequence: TGCGCCAGCAGTGAGTCCCAATATCAGCCCCAGCATTTT. It specifies CASSESQYQPQHF.

This clonotype was seen only a few times. The V and J genes are TRBV7-9 and TRBJ1-2; D unresolved. Germline loops: CDR1 SEHNR, CDR2 FQNEAQ (reference sequence). The CDR3 has 11 residues. V was cut by 3 bases and J by 10 bases, with 9 bases left in between. The CDR3 DNA follows: TGTGCCAGCAGCTTCAGCGAAGTCTACACCTTC. Amino acid sequence: CASSFSEVYTF.

The V call is TRBV12-3 or TRBV12-4, the J call TRBJ2-1; 8 nucleotides match TRBD2. Trimming removed 6 bases from V and 0 bases from J; junction bases left unmatched: 4. CDR3 length: 15 residues. CDR3 sequence: CASSPGLGSYNEQFF. The CDR3 region has the DNA TGTGCCAGCAGCCCGGGACTAGGCTCCTACAATGAGCAGTTCTTC.

The gene calls are TRBV19 and TRBJ2-7, with TRBD1 matching over 8 bases. Looked up from germline, CDR1 is LNHDA and CDR2 is SQIVND (reference sequence). CDR3 size: 14 residues. V was clipped by 5 bases and J by 5 bases; unmatched bases: 8. CDR3: CASSARDRSHEQYF. The DNA of the CDR3 is TGTGCCAGTAGTGCCCGGGACAGGTCCCACGAGCAGTACTTC.

The gene calls are TRBV7-9 and TRBJ1-6, with D possibly being TRBD1 (5 bases). V was pared by 3 bases and J by 12 bases, with 21 bases between. The CDR3 loop spans 16 amino acids. Per the germline V gene, CDR1 is SEHNR and CDR2 is FQNEAQ (reference sequence). The CDR3 DNA is TGTGCCAGCAGCTTTTCGACAGACTGGTCCGGGGGACCCCTCCACTTT. Its translation is CASSFSTDWSGGPLHF.

A few counts support this clonotype. The chain recombines TRBV7-9 with TRBJ2-3; TRBD2 aligns across 7 bases. The CDR3 length is 14 residues. V gave up 5 bases and J gave up 4 bases; unmatched junction bases: 6. Germline loops: CDR1 SEHNR, CDR2 FQNEAQ (reference sequence). In nucleotides, the CDR3 is TGTGCCAGCAGCCCGCGCGGGAGCCCAGATACGCAGTATTTT. Protein product: CASSPRGSPDTQYF.

In its sample, this clonotype was seen a few times. CDR3: CASSLLAPTAEAFF. The CDR3 coding sequence is TGTGCCAGCAGTTTATTGGCGCCTACCGCTGAAGCTTTCTTT. The chain joins TRBV28 to TRBJ1-1; D call uncertain. Trimming left V 1 base short and J 6 bases short, with 12 bases between. The CDR3 consists of 14 residues. Germline V gene data show CDR1 as MDHEN and CDR2 as SYDVKM. The full variable domain, with the rest looked up from reference TRBV28 and TRBJ1-1, is DVKVTQSSRYLVKRTGEKVFLECVQDMDHENMFWYRQDPGLGLRLIYFSYDVKMKEKGDIPEGYSVSREKKERFSLILESASTNQTSMYLCASSLLAPTAEAFFGQGTRLTVV.

This clonotype was seen a handful of times. In DNA, the CDR3 is TGTGCCAGCAGTTTACGCAGGGTCACCGGGGAGCTGTTTTTT. It codes for CASSLRRVTGELFF. The chain is built from TRBV12-3 or TRBV12-4 and TRBJ2-2, with TRBD1 as a possible D gene (5 bases). Trimming took off 2 bases at V and 4 bases at J, with 8 bases between the two ends. The CDR3 consists of 14 residues.